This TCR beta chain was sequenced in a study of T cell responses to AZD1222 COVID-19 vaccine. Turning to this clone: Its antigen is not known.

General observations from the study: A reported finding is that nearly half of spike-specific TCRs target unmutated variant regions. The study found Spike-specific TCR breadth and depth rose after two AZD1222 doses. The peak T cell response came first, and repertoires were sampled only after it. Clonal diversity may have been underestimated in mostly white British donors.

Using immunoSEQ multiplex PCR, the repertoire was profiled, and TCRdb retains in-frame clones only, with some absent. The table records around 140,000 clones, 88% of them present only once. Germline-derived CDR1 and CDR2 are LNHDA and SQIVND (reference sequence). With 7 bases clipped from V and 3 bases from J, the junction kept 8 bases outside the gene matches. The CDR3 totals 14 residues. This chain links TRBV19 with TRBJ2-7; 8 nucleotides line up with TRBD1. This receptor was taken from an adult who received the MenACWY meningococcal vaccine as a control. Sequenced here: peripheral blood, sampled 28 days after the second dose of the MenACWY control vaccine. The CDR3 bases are TGTGCCAGTATGGGGACAGGTGGCGACTACGAGCAGTACTTC. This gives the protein CASMGTGGDYEQYF.